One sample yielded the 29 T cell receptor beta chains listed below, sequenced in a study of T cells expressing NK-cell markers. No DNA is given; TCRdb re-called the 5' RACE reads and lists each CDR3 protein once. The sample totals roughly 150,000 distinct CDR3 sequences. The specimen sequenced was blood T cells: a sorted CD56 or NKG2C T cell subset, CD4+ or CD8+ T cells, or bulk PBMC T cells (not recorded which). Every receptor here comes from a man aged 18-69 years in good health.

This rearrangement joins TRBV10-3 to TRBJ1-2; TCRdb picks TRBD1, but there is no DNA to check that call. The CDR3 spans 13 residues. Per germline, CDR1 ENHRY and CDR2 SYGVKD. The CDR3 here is CAIRGVEGYGYTF.

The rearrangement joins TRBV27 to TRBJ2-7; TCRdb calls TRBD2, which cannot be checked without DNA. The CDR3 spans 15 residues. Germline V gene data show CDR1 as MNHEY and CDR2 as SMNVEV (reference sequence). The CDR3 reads CASSLGGGTLYEQYF.

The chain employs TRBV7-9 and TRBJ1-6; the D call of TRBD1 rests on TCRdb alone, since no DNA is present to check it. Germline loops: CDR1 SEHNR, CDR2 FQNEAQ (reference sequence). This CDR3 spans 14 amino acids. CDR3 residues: CASSAGQDNSPLHF.

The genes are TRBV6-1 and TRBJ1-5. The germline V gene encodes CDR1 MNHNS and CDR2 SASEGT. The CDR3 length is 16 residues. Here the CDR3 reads CASSEWGLGVNQPQHF.

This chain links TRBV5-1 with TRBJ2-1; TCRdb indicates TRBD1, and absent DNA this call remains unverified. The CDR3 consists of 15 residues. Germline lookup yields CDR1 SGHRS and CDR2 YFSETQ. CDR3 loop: CASSSPGQGLHEQFF.

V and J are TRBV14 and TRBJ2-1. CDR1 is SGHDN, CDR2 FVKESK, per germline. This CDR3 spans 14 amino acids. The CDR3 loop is CASSAVTSYNEQFF.

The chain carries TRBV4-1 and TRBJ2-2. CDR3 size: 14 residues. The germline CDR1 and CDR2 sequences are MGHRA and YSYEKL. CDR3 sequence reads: CASSNSGNTGELFF.

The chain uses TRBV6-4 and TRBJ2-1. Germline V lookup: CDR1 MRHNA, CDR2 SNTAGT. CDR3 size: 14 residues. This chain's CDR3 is CASSDSPDLNEQFF.

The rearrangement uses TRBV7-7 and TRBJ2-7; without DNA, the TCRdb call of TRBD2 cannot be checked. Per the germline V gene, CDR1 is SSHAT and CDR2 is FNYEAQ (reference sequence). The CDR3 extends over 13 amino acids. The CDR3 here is CASSLREGYEQYF.

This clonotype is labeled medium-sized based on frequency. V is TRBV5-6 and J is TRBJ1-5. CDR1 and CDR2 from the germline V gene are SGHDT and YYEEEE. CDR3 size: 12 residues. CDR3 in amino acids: CASSLGNQPQHF.

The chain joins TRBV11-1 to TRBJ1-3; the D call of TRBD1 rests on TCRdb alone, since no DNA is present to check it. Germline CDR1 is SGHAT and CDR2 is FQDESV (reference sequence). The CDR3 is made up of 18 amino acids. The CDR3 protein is CASRLFLPRTSLGNTIYF.

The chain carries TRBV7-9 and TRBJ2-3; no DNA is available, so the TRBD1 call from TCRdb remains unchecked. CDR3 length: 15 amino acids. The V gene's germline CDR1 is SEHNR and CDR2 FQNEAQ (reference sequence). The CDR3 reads CASRGGGLSTDTQYF. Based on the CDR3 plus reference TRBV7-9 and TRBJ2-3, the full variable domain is DTGVSQNPRHKITKRGQNVTFRCDPISEHNRLYWYRQTLGQGPEFLTYFQNEAQLEKSRLLSDRFSAERPKGSFSTLEIQRTEQGDSAMYLCASRGGGLSTDTQYFGPGTRLTVL.

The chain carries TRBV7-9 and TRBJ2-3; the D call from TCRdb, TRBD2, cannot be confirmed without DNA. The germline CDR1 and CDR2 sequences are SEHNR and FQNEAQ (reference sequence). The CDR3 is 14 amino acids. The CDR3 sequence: CASSPTTSTDTQYF.

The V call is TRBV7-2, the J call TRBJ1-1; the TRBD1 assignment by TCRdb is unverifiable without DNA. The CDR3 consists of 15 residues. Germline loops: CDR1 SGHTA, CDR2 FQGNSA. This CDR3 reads CASSSWDRSRAEAFF.

CDR3 loop: CASSLPGQGYEAFF. The chain is built from TRBV12-3 or TRBV12-4 and TRBJ1-1; TCRdb picks TRBD1, but there is no DNA to check that call. The CDR3 contains 14 residues.

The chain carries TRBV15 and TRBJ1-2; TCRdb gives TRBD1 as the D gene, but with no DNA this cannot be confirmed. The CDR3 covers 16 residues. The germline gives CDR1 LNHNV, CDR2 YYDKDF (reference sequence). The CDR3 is CATSGDETGGVHGYTF. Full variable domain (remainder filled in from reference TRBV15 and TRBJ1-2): DAMVIQNPRYQVTQFGKPVTLSCSQTLNHNVMYWYQQKSSQAPKLLFHYYDKDFNNEADTPDNFQSRRPNTSFCFLDIRSPGLGDTAMYLCATSGDETGGVHGYTFGSGTRLTVV.

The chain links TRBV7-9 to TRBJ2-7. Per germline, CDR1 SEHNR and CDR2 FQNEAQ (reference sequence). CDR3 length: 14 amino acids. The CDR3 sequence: CASSPNPSIYEQYF.

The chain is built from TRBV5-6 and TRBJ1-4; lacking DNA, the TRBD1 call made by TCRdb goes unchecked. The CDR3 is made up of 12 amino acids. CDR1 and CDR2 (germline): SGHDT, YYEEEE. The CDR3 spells CASGTGTGKLFF. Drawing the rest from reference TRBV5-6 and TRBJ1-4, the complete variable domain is DAGVTQSPTHLIKTRGQQVTLRCSPKSGHDTVSWYQQALGQGPQFIFQYYEEEERQRGNFPDRFSGHQFPNYSSELNVNALLLGDSALYLCASGTGTGKLFFGSGTQLSVL.

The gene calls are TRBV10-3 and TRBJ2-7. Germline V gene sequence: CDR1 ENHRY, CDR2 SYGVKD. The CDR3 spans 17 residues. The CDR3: CAISESTLTGLTYEQYF.

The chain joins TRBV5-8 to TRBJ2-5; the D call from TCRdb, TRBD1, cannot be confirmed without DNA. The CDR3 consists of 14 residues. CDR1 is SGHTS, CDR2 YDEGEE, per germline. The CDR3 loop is CASSPIRGEETQYF.

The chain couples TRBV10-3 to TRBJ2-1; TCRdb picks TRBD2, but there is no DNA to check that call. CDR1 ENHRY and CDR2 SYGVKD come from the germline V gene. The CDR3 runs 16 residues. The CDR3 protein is CAISEKWVAGYNEQFF.

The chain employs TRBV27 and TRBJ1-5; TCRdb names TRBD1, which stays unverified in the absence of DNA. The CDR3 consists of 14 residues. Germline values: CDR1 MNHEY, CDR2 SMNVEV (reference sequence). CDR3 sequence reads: CASSLWPGGQPQHF.

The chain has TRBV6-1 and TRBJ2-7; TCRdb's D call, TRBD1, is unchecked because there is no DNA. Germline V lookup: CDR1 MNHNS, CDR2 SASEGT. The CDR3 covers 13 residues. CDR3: CATRPRHSYEQYF.

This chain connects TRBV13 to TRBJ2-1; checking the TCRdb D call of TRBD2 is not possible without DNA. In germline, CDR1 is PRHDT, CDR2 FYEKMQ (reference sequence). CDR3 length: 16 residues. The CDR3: CASSPPVSGGYNEQFF. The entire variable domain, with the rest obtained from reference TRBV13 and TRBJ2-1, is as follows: AAGVIQSPRHLIKEKRETATLKCYPIPRHDTVYWYQQGPGQDPQFLISFYEKMQSDKGSIPDRFSAQQFSDYHSELNMSSLELGDSALYFCASSPPVSGGYNEQFFGPGTRLTVL.

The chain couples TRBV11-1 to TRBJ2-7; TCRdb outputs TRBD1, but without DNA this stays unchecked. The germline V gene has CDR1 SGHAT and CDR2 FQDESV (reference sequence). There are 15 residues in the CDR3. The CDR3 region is CASSLTQGSSYEQYF.

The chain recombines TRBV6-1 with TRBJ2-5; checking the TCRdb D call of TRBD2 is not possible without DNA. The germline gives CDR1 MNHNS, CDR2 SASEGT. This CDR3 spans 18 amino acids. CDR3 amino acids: CASSQRSGTSGPQETQYF.

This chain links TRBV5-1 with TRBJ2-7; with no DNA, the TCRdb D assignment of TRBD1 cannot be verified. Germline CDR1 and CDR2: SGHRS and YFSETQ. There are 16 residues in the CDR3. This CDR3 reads CASSLEVGTGSNEQYF.

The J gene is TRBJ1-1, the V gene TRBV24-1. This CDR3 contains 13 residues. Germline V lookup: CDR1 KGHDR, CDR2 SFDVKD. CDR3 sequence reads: CATSDLTGTEAFF.

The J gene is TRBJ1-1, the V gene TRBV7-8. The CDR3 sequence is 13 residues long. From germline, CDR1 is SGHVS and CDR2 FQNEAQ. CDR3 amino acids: CASSLLDFTEAFF. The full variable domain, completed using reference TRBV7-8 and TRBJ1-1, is GAGVSQSPRYKVAKRGQDVALRCDPISGHVSLFWYQQALGQGPEFLTYFQNEAQLDKSGLPSDRFFAERPEGSVSTLKIQRTQQEDSAVYLCASSLLDFTEAFFGQGTRLTVV.